One and the same sample provided the 12 T cell receptor beta chains below, sequenced in a study of identifying expanded T cells in peripheral blood (dated by TCRdb to the late 2010s). To prepare the library, the immunoSEQ multiplex PCR assay was applied. TCRdb took over this immuneACCESS table, retaining in-frame rearrangements with V and J assigned. Such tables are incomplete; in checked studies, under half of the missing clones stem from an unresolved V gene, and the remainder is unexplained. The table for this sample lists under 150,000 clones; roughly 90% of them were counted only once. Less than 10% of the sample is taken by the ten largest. The source material was blood. All receptors derive from a person aged 18-70 years in good health.

This clone was recorded a few times. Other DNA sequences in this specimen translate into the identical CDR3. The rearrangement links TRBV9 to TRBJ2-1, with D perhaps matching TRBD2 (5 bases). The CDR3 is 14 amino acids. V shed 0 bases and J shed 7 bases, with 11 bases lying between them. Germline CDR1 SGDLS, CDR2 YYNGEE. For the CDR3, the DNA is TGTGCCAGCAGCGTAGGGGGTACGGGGAATGAGCAGTTCTTC. This sequence encodes CASSVGGTGNEQFF.

The CDR3 region has the DNA TGTGCCAGCAGCCCCTCTAGCGGGAAGGGGGATACGCAGTATTTT. Its translation: CASSPSSGKGDTQYF. V usage is TRBV7-9 and J usage is TRBJ2-3; 9 nucleotides align to TRBD2. Trimming took 5 bases from V and 6 from J; bases not matched to a gene: 9. The CDR3 sequence is 15 residues long. Germline-derived CDR1 and CDR2 are SEHNR and FQNEAQ (reference sequence).

The chain is built from TRBV5-1 and TRBJ1-1; D uncertain. Germline V CDR1 and CDR2: SGHRS, YFSETQ. Trimming cost V 1 base and J 1 base, with 8 bases left between them. The CDR3 has 14 amino acids. In nucleotides, the CDR3 is TGCGCCAGCAGCTTGAACAGCCAGAACACTGAAGCTTTCTTT. This codes for CASSLNSQNTEAFF.

The chain joins TRBV7-8 to TRBJ1-3; no firm D call. The CDR3 length is 13 residues. The V end was cut by 5 bases, the J end by 4 bases, with 9 bases between. CDR1 is SGHVS, CDR2 FQNEAQ, per germline. CDR3 in amino acids: CASSEGPGNTIYF. CDR3 coding DNA: TGTGCCAGCAGCGAAGGTCCGGGAAACACCATATATTTT. Full variable domain (rest looked up from reference TRBV7-8 and TRBJ1-3): GAGVSQSPRYKVAKRGQDVALRCDPISGHVSLFWYQQALGQGPEFLTYFQNEAQLDKSGLPSDRFFAERPEGSVSTLKIQRTQQEDSAVYLCASSEGPGNTIYFGEGSWLTVV.

This clone was recorded only once. The chain uses TRBV11-2 and TRBJ2-3; D perhaps matches TRBD2 (5 bases). The CDR3 loop spans 13 amino acids. V was shortened by 8 bases and J by 4 bases, with 13 bases between the two germline ends. The germline V gene encodes CDR1 SGHAT and CDR2 FQNNGV. The CDR3 spells CASERLLSDTQYF. The CDR3 DNA reads TGTGCCAGCGAGCGGCTACTCTCAGATACGCAGTATTTT. Filled out from reference TRBV11-2 and TRBJ2-3, the complete variable domain reads EAGVAQSPRYKIIEKRQSVAFWCNPISGHATLYWYQQILGQGPKLLIQFQNNGVVDDSQLPKDRFSAERLKGVDSTLKIQPAKLEDSAVYLCASERLLSDTQYFGPGTRLTVL.

The chain has TRBV18 and TRBJ2-1; no definite D call. CDR3 length: 13 amino acids. Trimming took off 0 bases at V and 9 bases at J, with 9 bases between the two ends. Germline assignment: CDR1 KGHSH and CDR2 LQKENI. Here the CDR3 DNA reads TGTGCCAGCTCACCACCGTCGCGTGGTGAGCAGTTCTTC. Protein product: CASSPPSRGEQFF.

CDR3 loop: CAWSGGYSEQFF. DNA of the CDR3: TGTGCCTGGAGTGGCGGGTATAGTGAGCAGTTCTTC. This rearrangement joins TRBV30 to TRBJ2-1, with D perhaps TRBD2 (5 bases). The CDR3 length is 12 residues. Trimming left V 1 base short and J 9 bases short, with 10 bases between. CDR1 and CDR2 (germline): GTSNPN, SVGIG (reference sequence).

The chain couples TRBV5-1 to TRBJ1-1, with a tentative D call TRBD1 (6 bases). V lost 3 bases and J 5 bases, leaving 14 bases between the germline ends. CDR1 and CDR2 (germline): SGHRS, YFSETQ. There are 14 residues in the CDR3. The CDR3 DNA follows: TGCGCCAGCAGCTGGGCAGGGGAGTCGACTGAAGCTTTCTTT. Its protein product is CASSWAGESTEAFF. The variable domain in full, with the rest retrieved from reference TRBV5-1 and TRBJ1-1, is KAGVTQTPRYLIKTRGQQVTLSCSPISGHRSVSWYQQTPGQGLQFLFEYFSETQRNKGNFPGRFSGRQFSNSRSEMNVSTLELGDSALYLCASSWAGESTEAFFGQGTRLTVV.

The chain carries TRBV18 and TRBJ1-4; no reliable D call. Looked up from germline, CDR1 is KGHSH and CDR2 is LQKENI. The V gene lost 2 bases and the J gene lost 8 bases, with 6 bases spanning the gap. The CDR3 has 12 residues. CDR3 amino acids: CASSPGEEKLFF. The CDR3 DNA reads TGTGCCAGCTCACCAGGGGAGGAAAAACTGTTTTTT.

This chain links TRBV18 with TRBJ1-2, with TRBD1 matching over 12 bases. The CDR3 has 17 amino acids. Germline V gene data show CDR1 as KGHSH and CDR2 as LQKENI. The V gene end was trimmed by 3 bases and the J gene end by 7 bases; junction bases not matched to a gene: 12. The CDR3: CASSPVASGTGGVGYTF. For the CDR3, the DNA is TGTGCCAGCTCACCTGTAGCCTCCGGGACAGGGGGCGTTGGCTACACCTTC. Filled out from reference TRBV18 and TRBJ1-2, the complete variable domain reads NAGVMQNPRHLVRRRGQEARLRCSPMKGHSHVYWYRQLPEEGLKFMVYLQKENIIDESGMPKERFSAEFPKEGPSILRIQQVVRGDSAAYFCASSPVASGTGGVGYTFGSGTRLTVV.

The gene calls are TRBV21-1 and TRBJ2-7; no DNA check was done on the table's D call, TRBD2. TRBV21-1 is described as a pseudogene. The CDR3 length is 13 residues. The CDR3 bases are TGTGCCAGCAGCCCTCCTTATACCTACGAGCAGTACTTC. Translating gives CASSPPYTYEQYF.

V usage is TRBV5-1 and J usage is TRBJ2-3; D is ambiguous. CDR1 and CDR2 from the germline V gene are SGHRS and YFSETQ. V lost 0 bases to trimming and J lost 0 bases, with 11 bases between them. The CDR3 length is 16 residues. CDR3 loop: CASSLGLELSTDTQYF. The CDR3 DNA reads TGCGCCAGCAGCTTGGGCCTGGAACTTAGCACAGATACGCAGTATTTT.